The 22 T cell receptor beta chains below all came from one sample that was sequenced in a study of blood T cell repertoires in COVID-19. Sequenced by immunoSEQ multiplex PCR; TCRdb stores in-frame clones only, minus some. The data contain about 170,000 clones, around 87% of them singletons. Sequenced input: peripheral blood. All receptors come from an elderly woman with COVID-19, enrolled during active disease.

J is TRBJ1-5 and V is TRBV9; D is undetermined. Germline CDR1 SGDLS, CDR2 YYNGEE. Trimming took off 0 bases at V and 3 bases at J, with 10 bases between the two ends. The CDR3 extends over 15 amino acids. The CDR3 protein is CASSVAADFNQPQHF. The CDR3 DNA reads as TGTGCCAGCAGCGTAGCGGCGGACTTCAATCAGCCCCAGCATTTT.

The V call is TRBV3-1 (or the pseudogene TRBV3-2), the J call TRBJ1-2, with a tentative D call TRBD1 (5 bases). The V gene lost 4 bases and the J gene lost 0 bases, with 15 bases spanning the gap. CDR1 is LGHDT, CDR2 YNNKEL, per germline (reference sequence). There are 16 residues in the CDR3. The CDR3 sequence: CASSPTLTATNYGYTF. The CDR3 DNA reads as TGTGCCAGCAGCCCCACCCTGACAGCTACTAACTATGGCTACACCTTC.

The chain links TRBV27 to TRBJ1-5, with D perhaps TRBD1 (5 bases). The CDR3 sequence is 12 residues long. The V gene's germline CDR1 is MNHEY and CDR2 SMNVEV (reference sequence). The ends were cut back, 4 bases at V and 6 bases at J, with 7 bases in the middle. The CDR3, as DNA: TGTGCCAGCAGTTCCGGGGGTCAGCCCCAGCATTTT. Encoded protein: CASSSGGQPQHF.

The chain joins TRBV28 to TRBJ1-5; no clear D. CDR1 and CDR2 (germline): MDHEN, SYDVKM. V lost 5 bases and J 0 bases, leaving 14 bases between the germline ends. The CDR3 consists of 16 residues. CDR3 region: CASSRLTQYSNQPQHF. DNA for the CDR3: TGTGCCAGCAGTAGATTGACACAATATAGCAATCAGCCCCAGCATTTT.

As concerns this clone: In the same sample, other DNA sequences code for this CDR3. The chain is built from TRBV7-3 and TRBJ2-2; 9 nucleotides align to TRBD2. The CDR3 covers 14 residues. Germline loops: CDR1 SGHTA, CDR2 FQGTGA. Losses at the gene ends were 5 bases for V and 6 bases for J; bases not matched to a gene: 4. This chain's CDR3 is CASSLLAGAGELFF. In DNA, the CDR3 is TGTGCCAGCAGCCTCTTAGCGGGAGCCGGGGAGCTGTTTTTT.

This clone was recorded once. CDR3 protein: CASSSASTGESSGYTF. CDR3 bases: TGTGCCAGCAGTTCAGCCTCCACAGGGGAGAGTAGTGGCTACACCTTC. This sequence joins TRBV28 and TRBJ1-2; 7 bases map to TRBD1. V gave up 4 bases and J gave up 7 bases; unmatched junction bases: 15. The CDR3 has 16 amino acids. From germline, CDR1 is MDHEN and CDR2 SYDVKM.

The CDR3 spells CASSDPDRGPTGELFF. The CDR3 DNA reads TGTGCCAGCAGTGACCCGGACAGGGGACCAACCGGGGAGCTGTTTTTT. The chain couples TRBV6-2 or TRBV6-3 to TRBJ2-2; TRBD1 matches at 9 bases. The length of the CDR3 is 16 residues. CDR1 is MNHEY, CDR2 SVGEGT, per germline. Trimming removed 5 bases from V and 5 bases from J; junction bases left unmatched: 9.

The chain combines TRBV19 with TRBJ2-4, with 8 bases identical to TRBD2. Germline trimming cut 6 bases from V and 4 bases from J; bases unmatched to any gene: 5. This CDR3 spans 14 amino acids. Germline values: CDR1 LNHDA, CDR2 SQIVND (reference sequence). The CDR3 spells CASRQAGEKNIQYF. DNA for the CDR3: TGTGCCAGTAGGCAAGCGGGAGAAAAAAACATTCAGTACTTC.

This chain joins TRBV7-2 and TRBJ2-6, with D perhaps matching TRBD1 (5 bases). V was cut by 1 base and J by 2 bases, with 6 bases left in between. Germline V CDR1 and CDR2: SGHTA, FQGNSA. The CDR3 extends over 15 amino acids. The CDR3 protein is CASSLEGAGANVLTF. The CDR3 bases are TGTGCCAGCAGCTTAGAAGGGGCTGGGGCCAACGTCCTGACTTTC.

The rearrangement uses TRBV7-9 and TRBJ2-7, with TRBD1 matching 10 bases. Germline V gene lookup returns CDR1 SEHNR and CDR2 FQNEAQ (reference sequence). V lost 0 bases, J lost 6 bases, and 5 bases stayed unmatched. The CDR3 loop spans 15 amino acids. CDR3 amino acids: CASSLAGTGAGEQYF. CDR3 DNA: TGTGCCAGCAGCTTAGCGGGGACAGGGGCGGGCGAGCAGTACTTC.

This CDR3 is CAISESPEGNEQFF. The CDR3 bases are TGTGCCATCAGTGAGTCGCCCGAGGGCAATGAGCAGTTCTTC. The rearrangement uses TRBV10-3 and TRBJ2-1; D is possibly TRBD2 (5 bases). The V gene's germline CDR1 is ENHRY and CDR2 SYGVKD. CDR3 size: 14 residues. V dropped 0 bases and J dropped 6 bases, with 9 bases sitting between them.

V and J are TRBV4-2 and TRBJ2-1; TRBD2 matches 11 bases. There are 15 residues in the CDR3. CDR1 and CDR2 from the germline V gene are LGHNA and YNFKEQ. V shed 1 base and J 9 bases; nucleotides not matched to a gene: 5. Here the CDR3 DNA reads TGTGCCAGCAGCCAAGCACTAGCGGGAGCGTCTGAGCAGTTCTTC. Its protein product is CASSQALAGASEQFF.

A word on this clone: This sample includes further DNA sequences coding for the same CDR3. The DNA of the CDR3 is TGTGCCAGCAGCGTAGGTAACAGGAATACGGAGGCTTTCTTT. Amino acids: CASSVGNRNTEAFF. V usage is TRBV9 and J usage is TRBJ1-1, with D maybe TRBD1 (5 bases). Trimming stripped 0 bases from V and 11 bases from J, with 17 bases between. This CDR3 comprises 14 residues. Looked up from germline, CDR1 is SGDLS and CDR2 is YYNGEE.

The chain has TRBV5-4 and TRBJ2-7, with TRBD2 matching 9 bases. Germline V gene lookup returns CDR1 SGHNT and CDR2 YYREEE (reference sequence). V lost 4 bases, J lost 0 bases, and 8 bases stayed unmatched. The CDR3 runs 16 residues. The CDR3 nucleotides are TGTGCCAGCAGCGCCCAGACTAGCGGATTCTCCTACGAGCAGTACTTC. Residues: CASSAQTSGFSYEQYF.

Here the CDR3 DNA reads TGTGCCAGCAGCGTGACAGGGGGCACCAATGAAAAACTGTTTTTT. The encoded protein is CASSVTGGTNEKLFF. The rearrangement joins TRBV5-4 to TRBJ1-4; TRBD1 matches 10 bases. The trim removed 4 bases at V and 5 bases at J, leaving 5 bases unmatched. CDR3 length: 15 amino acids. In germline, CDR1 is SGHNT, CDR2 YYREEE (reference sequence).

The chain carries TRBV20-1 and TRBJ1-1; 7 bases line up with TRBD1. V gave up 3 bases and J gave up 3 bases; unmatched junction bases: 10. This CDR3 spans 15 amino acids. Germline CDR1 is DFQATT and CDR2 is SNEGSKA (reference sequence). CDR3 coding DNA: TGCAGTGCTAGTAAGACAGGGATGGCCTACACTGAAGCTTTCTTT. The encoded protein is CSASKTGMAYTEAFF.

The chain combines TRBV28 with TRBJ1-1; TRBD1 aligns across 7 bases. V lost 2 bases to trimming and J lost 0 bases; unmatched junction nucleotides: 3. CDR3 length: 15 residues. Germline values: CDR1 MDHEN, CDR2 SYDVKM. The DNA of the CDR3 is TGTGCCAGCAGTTTACCGGGACAGCTGAACACTGAAGCTTTCTTT. Amino acids: CASSLPGQLNTEAFF.

V and J are TRBV24-1 and TRBJ2-1; 7 bases map to TRBD2. There are 16 residues in the CDR3. The J segment lost 0 bases and the V segment lost 3 bases, leaving 4 bases of the junction unmatched. CDR1 and CDR2 (germline): KGHDR, SFDVKD. The CDR3 sequence is CATSDPSGNSYNEQFF. In nucleotides, the CDR3 is TGTGCCACCAGTGATCCTAGCGGAAACTCCTACAATGAGCAGTTCTTC.

V and J are TRBV2 and TRBJ1-5; D uncertain. This CDR3 is built from 14 residues. Looked up from germline, CDR1 is SNHLY and CDR2 is FYNNEI. The germline V and J ends were trimmed by 3 bases and 4 bases, with 10 bases remaining between them. CDR3 DNA sequence: TGTGCCAGCAGTGAGATGTTGAGTAATCAGCCCCAGCATTTT. Encoded protein: CASSEMLSNQPQHF. Full variable domain (missing parts from reference TRBV2 and TRBJ1-5): EPEVTQTPSHQVTQMGQEVILRCVPISNHLYFYWYRQILGQKVEFLVSFYNNEISEKSEIFDDQFSVERPDGSNFTLKIRSTKLEDSAMYFCASSEMLSNQPQHFGDGTRLSIL.

The rearrangement joins TRBV5-4 to TRBJ2-2, with D tentatively TRBD2 (6 bases). Germline values: CDR1 SGHNT, CDR2 YYREEE (reference sequence). Trimming stripped 2 bases from V and 7 bases from J, with 12 bases between. The CDR3 is 14 amino acids. The chain's CDR3 is CASSLNGGIGELFF. CDR3 DNA: TGTGCCAGCAGCTTAAACGGCGGGATCGGGGAGCTGTTTTTT.

The genes are TRBV5-1 and TRBJ1-1; D possibly corresponds to TRBD1 (6 bases). In germline, CDR1 is SGHRS, CDR2 YFSETQ. V gave up 4 bases and J gave up 0 bases, with 22 bases separating them. The CDR3 spans 18 residues. In DNA, the CDR3 is TGCGCCAGCAGCCTTAGACACACTACTTGGGACATGAACACTGAAGCTTTCTTT. Encoded protein: CASSLRHTTWDMNTEAFF.

This chain uses TRBV19 with TRBJ1-2, with 9 bases aligning to TRBD1. Germline lookup yields CDR1 LNHDA and CDR2 SQIVND (reference sequence). The CDR3 totals 15 residues. With V trimmed by 8 bases and J by 3 bases, 10 bases remained unmatched. CDR3 residues: CASSTRDRVYYGYTF. In DNA form, the CDR3 reads TGTGCCAGTTCGACCCGGGACAGGGTGTACTATGGCTACACCTTC.